These 19 T cell receptor beta chains originate from one sample sequenced in a study of cytomegalovirus exposure and HLA in healthy donors. Amplification used 60 Vbeta primers and 13 Jbeta primers. Some clones are missing from TCRdb's copy, which holds only in-frame ones; the method was immunoSEQ multiplex PCR. The table has fewer than 150,000 clones, around 63% seen once. Sequences were obtained from PBMCs. The receptor set was obtained from a human donor in good health.

The rearrangement uses TRBV10-2 and TRBJ1-5; possible D gene TRBD1, 5 bases. Per germline, CDR1 WSHSY and CDR2 SAAADI. This CDR3 is built from 15 residues. Deletions cut 2 bases from V and 0 bases from J, with 8 bases between. CDR3: CASSEQGTSNQPQHF. As DNA, the CDR3 is TGCGCCAGCAGTGAGCAGGGTACTAGCAATCAGCCCCAGCATTTT.

This chain connects TRBV10-1 to TRBJ2-7; 9 bases fit TRBD1. The germline V gene encodes CDR1 WNHNN and CDR2 SYGVQD (reference sequence). V trimming: 3 bases; J trimming: 1 base; junction bases outside the gene matches: 4. The CDR3 is made up of 15 amino acids. For the CDR3, the DNA is TGCGCCAGCAGTGATGGGACAGGGCTTTCCTACGAGCAGTACTTC. Its translation: CASSDGTGLSYEQYF.

The chain carries TRBV9 and TRBJ1-2; D is uncertain. Trimming cost V 4 bases and J 1 base, with 8 bases left between them. Germline lookup yields CDR1 SGDLS and CDR2 YYNGEE. The CDR3 covers 13 residues. The CDR3 nucleotides are TGTGCCAGCAGCCCTGACAATAACTATGGCTACACCTTC. The encoded protein is CASSPDNNYGYTF.

This chain connects TRBV2 to TRBJ1-5; D perhaps matches TRBD1 (5 bases). V was pared by 3 bases and J by 5 bases, with 11 bases between. In germline, CDR1 is SNHLY, CDR2 FYNNEI. The length of the CDR3 is 14 residues. The CDR3 here is CASSDQGADQPQHF. The CDR3, as DNA: TGTGCCAGCAGTGACCAGGGCGCGGATCAGCCCCAGCATTTT.

This clone has only a few counts. CDR3 amino acids: CASSPRTSGRRWDTQYF. The CDR3 bases are TGTGCCAGCAGCCCCCGGACTAGCGGGAGGCGATGGGATACGCAGTATTTT. This chain connects TRBV14 to TRBJ2-3, with 14 bases that match TRBD2. CDR1 is SGHDN and CDR2 is FVKESK in the germline V gene. The ends lost 4 bases at V and 6 bases at J; junction bases unmatched: 9. The CDR3 covers 17 residues.

This clone was observed a handful of times. This sequence joins TRBV19 and TRBJ2-7; 7 bases map to TRBD2. Germline CDR1 is LNHDA and CDR2 is SQIVND (reference sequence). The CDR3 is made up of 14 amino acids. Trimming took 10 bases from V and 7 from J; bases not matched to a gene: 16. The CDR3 DNA is TGTGCCACTATCGCCGTTGCGGGAGCAGGAGAGCAGTACTTC. Its translation is CATIAVAGAGEQYF.

This clone appeared a single time. J is TRBJ2-7 and V is TRBV18; 10 positions match TRBD1. V was clipped by 3 bases and J by 5 bases; unmatched bases: 7. This CDR3 is built from 15 residues. Germline loops: CDR1 KGHSH, CDR2 LQKENI. In nucleotides, the CDR3 is TGTGCCAGCTCACCCCGGGACAGGGGTCTGGACGAGCAGTACTTC. Translated: CASSPRDRGLDEQYF.

The chain couples TRBV7-3 to TRBJ2-7, with 10 bases that match TRBD1. The CDR3 loop spans 13 amino acids. CDR1 is SGHTA, CDR2 FQGTGA, per germline. V gave up 5 bases and J gave up 6 bases; unmatched junction bases: 4. CDR3 protein: CASSLGTGAEQYF. CDR3 nucleotides: TGTGCCAGCAGCCTGGGGACAGGGGCCGAGCAGTACTTC.

This chain joins TRBV18 and TRBJ2-7; TRBD1 aligns across 8 bases. The CDR3 is 17 residues long. Trimming took 2 bases from V and 3 from J; bases not matched to a gene: 12. Germline CDR1 is KGHSH and CDR2 is LQKENI. In DNA form, the CDR3 reads TGTGCCAGCTCACCAGCAGGGGGCGAGGGAAACCTCTACGAGCAGTACTTC. Residues: CASSPAGGEGNLYEQYF.

This rearrangement joins TRBV7-6 to TRBJ2-7; a possible D gene is TRBD2 (5 bases). The CDR3 contains 16 residues. Trimming removed 5 bases from V and 5 bases from J, with 22 bases in between. The germline CDR1 and CDR2 sequences are SGHVS and FNYEAQ. The CDR3 protein is CASSAHGLRLSDEQYF. CDR3 nucleotides: TGTGCCAGCAGCGCCCATGGACTTCGCCTGAGCGACGAGCAGTACTTC.

V gene TRBV6-5 combines with J gene TRBJ2-5, with 7 bases identical to TRBD2. Trimming at V came to 2 bases and at J to 5 bases, leaving 5 bases not matched to a gene. The CDR3 covers 14 residues. Germline V lookup: CDR1 MNHEY, CDR2 SVGAGI. CDR3 DNA: TGTGCCAGCAGTTACGGGAGGGGCGGGGAGACCCAGTACTTC. This sequence encodes CASSYGRGGETQYF.

The chain has TRBV7-6 and TRBJ1-4; no clear D gene. CDR1 SGHVS and CDR2 FNYEAQ come from the germline V gene. Trimming removed 0 bases at V and 8 bases at J, with 10 bases between. This CDR3 is built from 14 residues. The DNA for the CDR3 is TGTGCCAGCAGCTTAGCCGGGTCTCTCGAAAAACTGTTTTTT. Its protein product is CASSLAGSLEKLFF.

The chain uses TRBV11-2 and TRBJ1-3; the match to TRBD1 covers 9 bases. CDR1 and CDR2 from the germline V gene are SGHAT and FQNNGV. J was trimmed by 4 bases and V by 4 bases; bases with no gene match: 11. This CDR3 has 17 amino acids. The CDR3: CASSYTRRGQGGNTIYF. The CDR3 DNA is TGTGCCAGCAGCTATACAAGACGAGGACAGGGGGGAAACACCATATATTTT.

The count of this clone is one. The chain has TRBV9 and TRBJ2-2; 8 bases are shared with TRBD2. The V gene end was trimmed by 2 bases and the J gene end by 6 bases; junction bases not matched to a gene: 15. Germline loops: CDR1 SGDLS, CDR2 YYNGEE. There are 18 residues in the CDR3. The CDR3 coding sequence is TGTGCCAGCAGCGTCAACCCGCTGCGGGAGGCATGGGCCGGGGAGCTGTTTTTT. Translating it yields CASSVNPLREAWAGELFF.

The V and J genes are TRBV7-8 and TRBJ1-5, with D possibly TRBD1 on 5 matching bases. V lost 5 bases and J 6 bases, leaving 14 bases between the germline ends. The CDR3 length is 14 residues. CDR1 is SGHVS, CDR2 FQNEAQ, per germline. The DNA for the CDR3 is TGTGCCAGCAGCCCCATCAGGGTTCCTCAGCCCCAGCATTTT. It translates to CASSPIRVPQPQHF.

The chain carries TRBV9 and TRBJ1-5; weak D call: TRBD1 (5 bases). V dropped 0 bases and J dropped 7 bases, with 14 bases sitting between them. Germline assignment: CDR1 SGDLS and CDR2 YYNGEE. The CDR3 is made up of 15 amino acids. CDR3: CASSVGGTRGQPQHF. For the CDR3, the DNA is TGTGCCAGCAGCGTAGGTGGGACTCGGGGGCAGCCCCAGCATTTT.

The gene calls are TRBV21-1 and TRBJ2-5; TRBD2, the D gene given by the table, was not confirmed from the DNA. TRBV21-1 is tagged as a pseudogene. The length of the CDR3 is 15 residues. The CDR3 DNA follows: TGTGCCAGCAGCGAGTGGCGGGACGGCAAAGAGACCCAGTACTTC. As protein: CASSEWRDGKETQYF.

V and J are TRBV18 and TRBJ1-2, with D perhaps matching TRBD1 (6 bases). V lost 3 bases and J lost 0, with 17 bases in between. The CDR3 is 17 amino acids. The germline CDR1 and CDR2 sequences are KGHSH and LQKENI. The CDR3 spells CASSPQLKTGANYGYTF. In DNA, the CDR3 is TGTGCCAGCTCACCCCAACTCAAGACAGGTGCTAACTATGGCTACACCTTC.

This chain connects TRBV6-4 to TRBJ2-7; a possible D gene is TRBD2 (5 bases). Germline V gives CDR1 MRHNA, CDR2 SNTAGT. The CDR3 has 18 residues. The V and J ends lost 6 bases and 3 bases respectively, with 27 bases between them. The CDR3 region is CASREDGSMIRKGYEQYF. The CDR3 DNA is TGTGCCAGCAGGGAGGACGGCTCGATGATCCGAAAGGGCTACGAGCAGTACTTC.